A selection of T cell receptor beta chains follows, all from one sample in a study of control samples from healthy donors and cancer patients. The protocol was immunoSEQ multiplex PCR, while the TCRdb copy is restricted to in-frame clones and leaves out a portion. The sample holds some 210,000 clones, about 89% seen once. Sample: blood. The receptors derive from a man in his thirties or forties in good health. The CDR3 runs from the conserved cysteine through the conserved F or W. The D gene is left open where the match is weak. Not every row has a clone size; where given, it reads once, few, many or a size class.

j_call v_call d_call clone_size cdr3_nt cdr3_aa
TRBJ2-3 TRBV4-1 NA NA TGCGCCAGCAGCCTTCGTGAGGGGTCAGATACGCAGTATTTT CASSLREGSDTQYF
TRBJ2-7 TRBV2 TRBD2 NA TGTGCCAGCAGTGATCTAGGGACTAGCGCCTCCTACGAGCAGTACTTC CASSDLGTSASYEQYF
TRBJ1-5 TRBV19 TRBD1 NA TGTGCCAGTAGTGCACTACTGAGGACAGGGTACAGCAATCAGCCCCAGCATTTT CASSALLRTGYSNQPQHF
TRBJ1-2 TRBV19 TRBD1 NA TGTGCCAGTGGGGACAGGGGATCCGGCTACACCTTC CASGDRGSGYTF
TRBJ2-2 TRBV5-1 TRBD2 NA TGCGCCAGCAGCGCGGAGACTAGCGGGAGGGCGAACACCGGGGAGCTGTTTTTT CASSAETSGRANTGELFF
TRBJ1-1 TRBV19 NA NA TGTGCCAGTAGTATGTCCAGGGAGAACACTGAAGCTTTCTTT CASSMSRENTEAFF
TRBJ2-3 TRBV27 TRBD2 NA TGTGCCAGCAGTTTATTCGGGGGGGCCACAGATACGCAGTATTTT CASSLFGGATDTQYF
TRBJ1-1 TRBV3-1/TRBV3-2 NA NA TGTGCCAGCAGCCTTCAGGGTTACACTGAAGCTTTCTTT CASSLQGYTEAFF
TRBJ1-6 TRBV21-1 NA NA TGTGCCAGCAGCCCATGCCGGGCAGCTCAGTCACCCCTCCACTTT CASSPCRAAQSPLHF
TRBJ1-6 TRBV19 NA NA TGTGCCAGTAGTGTCCCAGGGACAATGAATAATTCACCCCTCCACTTT CASSVPGTMNNSPLHF
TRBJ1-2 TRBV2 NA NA TGTGCCAGCAGTGAATCCCCCAAGCCGCTGGAAGGCTACACCTTC CASSESPKPLEGYTF
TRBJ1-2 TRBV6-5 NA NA TGTGCCAGCAGGAAAGGGGGTGACTATGGCTACACCTTC CASRKGGDYGYTF
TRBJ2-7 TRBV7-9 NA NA TGTGCCAGCAGCTTAGTGACTTCTAGCTCCTACGAGCAGTACTTC CASSLVTSSSYEQYF
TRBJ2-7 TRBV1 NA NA TGCACCAGCAGCCAGTTAGCGGGGGGTCCCTACGAGCAGTACTTC CTSSQLAGGPYEQYF
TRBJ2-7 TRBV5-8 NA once TGTGCCAGCAGCTTACCCCTTCAGGGTTACTCCTACGAGCAGTACTTC CASSLPLQGYSYEQYF
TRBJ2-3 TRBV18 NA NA TGTGCCAGCTCACCGATGGATACCGCTTATGGCGGGGACGATACGCAGTATTTT CASSPMDTAYGGDDTQYF
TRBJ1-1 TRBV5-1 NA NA TGCGCCAGCAGCTTGGTTCCCGGGTTTGGCACTGAAGCTTTCTTT CASSLVPGFGTEAFF
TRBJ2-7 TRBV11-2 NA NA TGTGCCAGCAGCTCCCTGACTCTTAGCTCCTACGAGCAGTACTTC CASSSLTLSSYEQYF
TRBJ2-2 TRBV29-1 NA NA TGCAGCGTTGATGACGCCGGGGAGCTGTTTTTT CSVDDAGELFF
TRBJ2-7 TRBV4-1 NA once TGCGCCAGCAGCCAAGAACGGACTACAGGGTTGGCCTACGAGCAGTACTTC CASSQERTTGLAYEQYF
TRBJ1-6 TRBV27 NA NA TGTGCCAGCAGTTTTATCGAACCGGGGGATTCACCCCTCCACTTT CASSFIEPGDSPLHF
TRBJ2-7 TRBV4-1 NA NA TGCGCCAGCAGCTTACTCCCAACTTGGGATAACGAGCAGTACTTC CASSLLPTWDNEQYF
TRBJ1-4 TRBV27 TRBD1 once TGTGCCAGCAGACGGACAGGGTGGGAAAAACTGTTTTTT CASRRTGWEKLFF
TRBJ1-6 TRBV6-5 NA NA TGTGCCAGCAGTTACTCGCCCGGAGTCTATAATTCACCCCTCCACTTT CASSYSPGVYNSPLHF
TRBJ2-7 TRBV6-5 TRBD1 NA TGTGCCAGCAGCCGGACAGGCGACTACGAGCAGTACTTC CASSRTGDYEQYF
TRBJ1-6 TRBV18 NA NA TGTGCCAGCTTGTTAGACGGGGGCACACCCCTCCACTTT CASLLDGGTPLHF
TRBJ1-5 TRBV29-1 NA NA TGCAGCGTTGAAGACGGCGGAGGGAATCAGCCCCAGCATTTT CSVEDGGGNQPQHF
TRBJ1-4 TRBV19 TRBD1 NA TGTGCCAGTAGTTGGGACAGAAATAATGAAAAACTGTTTTTT CASSWDRNNEKLFF
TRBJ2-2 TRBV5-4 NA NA TGTGCCAGCAGCTTTTGGCCCGGGGAGCTGTTTTTT CASSFWPGELFF
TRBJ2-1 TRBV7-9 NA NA TGTGCCAGCAGCTTAGTAGTTAGAGGAAAAGAGCAGTTCTTC CASSLVVRGKEQFF
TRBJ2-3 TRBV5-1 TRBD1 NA TGCGCCAGCAGCTTGGTGACCAGGGGGCTAACAGATACGCAGTATTTT CASSLVTRGLTDTQYF
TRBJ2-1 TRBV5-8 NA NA TGTGTGAGCAGGCGGGCGAGCTCCTACAATGAGCAGTTCTTC CVSRRASSYNEQFF
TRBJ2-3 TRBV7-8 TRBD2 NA TGTGCCAGCAGCTCATTTAGGGGGACTAGCGGGGACTTCACAGATACGCAGTATTTT CASSSFRGTSGDFTDTQYF
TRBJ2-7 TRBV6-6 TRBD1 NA TGTGCCAGCAACATGAGACAGGGATCTTCCTACGAGCAGTACTTC CASNMRQGSSYEQYF
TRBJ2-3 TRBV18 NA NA TGTGCCAGCTCACCAGGGACTTTAAGCACAGATACGCAGTATTTT CASSPGTLSTDTQYF
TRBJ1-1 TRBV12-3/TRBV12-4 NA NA TGTGCCAGCAGTTTAGAAAACAGGGACGGGGCTTTCTTT CASSLENRDGAFF
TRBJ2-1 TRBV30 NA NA TGTGCCTGGAGTGTACAAGGAGGCCGAGGAGGTGAGCAGTTCTTC CAWSVQGGRGGEQFF
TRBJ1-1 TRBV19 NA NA TGTGCCAGTAGTTGGTCTGCGGGGGCGGCTTTCTTT CASSWSAGAAFF
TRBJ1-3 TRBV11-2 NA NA TGTGCCAGCGGATCTGATCCGCTAATAAACACCATATATTTT CASGSDPLINTIYF
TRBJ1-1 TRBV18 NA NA TGTGCCAGCTCGCCAATCGGATGGGGGAGGAACACTGAAGCTTTCTTT CASSPIGWGRNTEAFF
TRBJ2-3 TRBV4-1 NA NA TGCGCCAGCAGCCCTCCTCGGGGCTGGGGGACAGATACGCAGTATTTT CASSPPRGWGTDTQYF
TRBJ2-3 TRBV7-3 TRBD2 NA TGTGCCAGCACTCCCCGGGAGGACGCAGATACGCAGTATTTT CASTPREDADTQYF
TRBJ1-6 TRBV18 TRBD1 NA TGTGCCAGCTCTCGACAGGGGGCGGAGGTACGATCACCCCTCCACTTT CASSRQGAEVRSPLHF
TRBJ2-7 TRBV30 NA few TGTGCCTGGAGTGTTGGGAACTACGAGCAGTACTTC CAWSVGNYEQYF
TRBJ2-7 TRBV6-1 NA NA TGTGCCAGCAGTGAGGGTAGGACAGAGACCTACGAGCAGTACTTC CASSEGRTETYEQYF
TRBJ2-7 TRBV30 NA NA TGTGCCTGGAGTGTACGCTACGAGCAGTACTTC CAWSVRYEQYF
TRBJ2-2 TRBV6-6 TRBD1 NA TGTGCCAGCAGTCTGACAGGGCTAAACACCGGGGAGCTGTTTTTT CASSLTGLNTGELFF
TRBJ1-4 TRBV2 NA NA TGTGCCAGCAGTGAAGAAGGAGTTCATAATGAAAAACTGTTTTTT CASSEEGVHNEKLFF
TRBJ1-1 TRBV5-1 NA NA TGCGCCAGCAGCTTGGAACCGAACACTGAAGCTTTCTTT CASSLEPNTEAFF